Listed below are T cell receptor beta chains from one sample, sequenced in a study of liver allograft versus peripheral blood T cells. Using its own MiXCR run on the reads, TCRdb lists one record per CDR3 protein. This table holds around 13,000 distinct CDR3 sequences, 28% found once. These receptors came from a human patient who had a liver transplant. Some T cells may arise from the graft donor. CDR3s include the opening cysteine and the closing phenylalanine or tryptophan. A D gene is named only where the DNA matches it firmly. Rows may omit the clone size; those that give it use once, few, many or a size class.

v_call: TRBV27; clone_size: medium-sized; d_call: -; j_call: TRBJ2-2; cdr3_length: 17; cdr3_nt: TGTGCCAGCAGTTTACGGGTGGACTCCGCGAACACCGGGGAGCTGTTTTTT; cdr3_aa: CASSLRVDSANTGELFF
v_call: TRBV29-1; clone_size: medium-sized; d_call: TRBD1; j_call: TRBJ2-3; cdr3_length: 16; cdr3_nt: TGCAGCGCTGCCCCGACGGGACAGGGGGCATCAGATACGCAGTATTTT; cdr3_aa: CSAAPTGQGASDTQYF
v_call: TRBV19; clone_size: many; d_call: -; j_call: TRBJ2-3; cdr3_length: 14; cdr3_nt: TGTGCCAGTAGGGCCACGAGGGGCACAGATACGCAGTATTTT; cdr3_aa: CASRATRGTDTQYF
v_call: TRBV6-5; clone_size: medium-sized; d_call: TRBD2; j_call: TRBJ2-7; cdr3_length: 17; cdr3_nt: TGTGCCAGCAGCCAGGGACTAGCGGGAGCTGGCGTCTACGAGCAGTACTTC; cdr3_aa: CASSQGLAGAGVYEQYF
v_call: TRBV6-5; clone_size: -; d_call: -; j_call: TRBJ1-1; cdr3_length: 18; cdr3_nt: TGTGCCAGCATTCCTTATCCCGCCCTGGATGGGGGAGGCACTGAAGCTTTCTTT; cdr3_aa: CASIPYPALDGGGTEAFF
v_call: TRBV27; clone_size: medium-sized; d_call: -; j_call: TRBJ1-4; cdr3_length: 14; cdr3_nt: TGTGCCAGCAGTTTTTGGGGGGTAGGGGAAAAACTGTTTTTT; cdr3_aa: CASSFWGVGEKLFF
v_call: TRBV12-3/TRBV12-4; clone_size: -; d_call: -; j_call: TRBJ2-3; cdr3_length: 14; cdr3_nt: TGTGCCAGCAGTCCCCGGAGACAGGCAGATACGCAGTATTTT; cdr3_aa: CASSPRRQADTQYF
v_call: TRBV19; clone_size: medium-sized; d_call: TRBD1; j_call: TRBJ2-6; cdr3_length: 20; cdr3_nt: TGTGCCAGTAGAACTCTATTCGGGCAGGGGGCTTCCTCTGGGGCCAACGTCCTGACTTTC; cdr3_aa: CASRTLFGQGASSGANVLTF
v_call: TRBV24-1; clone_size: -; d_call: -; j_call: TRBJ2-1; cdr3_length: 13; cdr3_nt: TGTGCCACCAGTGATTTGGCGGATTATGAGCAGTTCTTC; cdr3_aa: CATSDLADYEQFF
v_call: TRBV20-1; clone_size: -; d_call: TRBD1; j_call: TRBJ2-3; cdr3_length: 13; cdr3_nt: TGCAGTGCCAGACAGGGAGGCACAGATACGCAGTATTTT; cdr3_aa: CSARQGGTDTQYF
v_call: TRBV20-1; clone_size: -; d_call: -; j_call: TRBJ1-5; cdr3_length: 13; cdr3_nt: TGCAGTGCTAGAGGGGATAGCAATCAGCCCCAGCATTTT; cdr3_aa: CSARGDSNQPQHF
v_call: TRBV15; clone_size: -; d_call: -; j_call: TRBJ1-2; cdr3_length: 15; cdr3_nt: TGTGCCACCAGCTCAGGACGGGGACTAAACTATGGCTACACCTTC; cdr3_aa: CATSSGRGLNYGYTF
v_call: TRBV6-6; clone_size: medium-sized; d_call: -; j_call: TRBJ1-1; cdr3_length: 13; cdr3_nt: TGTGCCAGCACCGACAGAGTGAACACTGAAGCTTTCTTT; cdr3_aa: CASTDRVNTEAFF
v_call: TRBV6-6; clone_size: many; d_call: TRBD1; j_call: TRBJ1-1; cdr3_length: 15; cdr3_nt: TGTGCCAGCAGCGACATGACAGGGGCGGACACTGAAGCTTTCTTT; cdr3_aa: CASSDMTGADTEAFF
v_call: TRBV6-5; clone_size: medium-sized; d_call: -; j_call: TRBJ2-2; cdr3_length: 11; cdr3_nt: TGTGCCAGCGCCCGGGAGGGGGAGCTGTTTTTT; cdr3_aa: CASAREGELFF
v_call: TRBV27; clone_size: -; d_call: -; j_call: TRBJ1-2; cdr3_length: 14; cdr3_nt: TGTGCCAGTGGGGTAGTAGGGCAGATCTATGGCTACACCTTC; cdr3_aa: CASGVVGQIYGYTF
v_call: TRBV6-1; clone_size: many; d_call: -; j_call: TRBJ1-3; cdr3_length: 16; cdr3_nt: TGTGCCAGCAGTGATGGGCCTTGGAGCTCTGGAAACACCATATATTTT; cdr3_aa: CASSDGPWSSGNTIYF
v_call: TRBV6-6; clone_size: many; d_call: TRBD2; j_call: TRBJ2-1; cdr3_length: 17; cdr3_nt: TGTGCCAGCAGTTACGGGGACCTAGCGGGAGGGCTGGTTGAGCAGTTCTTC; cdr3_aa: CASSYGDLAGGLVEQFF
v_call: TRBV18; clone_size: -; d_call: -; j_call: TRBJ1-5; cdr3_length: 14; cdr3_nt: TGTGCCAGCTCACGGGGAAATAGCAATCAGCCCCAGCATTTT; cdr3_aa: CASSRGNSNQPQHF
v_call: TRBV7-9; clone_size: -; d_call: -; j_call: TRBJ2-2; cdr3_length: 14; cdr3_nt: TGTGCCAGCAGCCTCCAAGGGGAGGTCGGGGAGCTGTTTTTT; cdr3_aa: CASSLQGEVGELFF
v_call: TRBV28; clone_size: -; d_call: -; j_call: TRBJ1-1; cdr3_length: 12; cdr3_nt: TGTGCCAGCAGTTTACGGAACACTGAAGCTTTCTTT; cdr3_aa: CASSLRNTEAFF
v_call: TRBV6-2/TRBV6-3; clone_size: many; d_call: -; j_call: TRBJ2-7; cdr3_length: 14; cdr3_nt: TGTGCCAGCAAAAGCGGTGGAGTCGCCCACGAGCAGTACTTC; cdr3_aa: CASKSGGVAHEQYF
v_call: TRBV24-1; clone_size: medium-sized; d_call: -; j_call: TRBJ2-7; cdr3_length: 13; cdr3_nt: TGTGCCACCAAGGGCGGGGTGACCTACGAGCAGTACTTC; cdr3_aa: CATKGGVTYEQYF
v_call: TRBV7-2; clone_size: -; d_call: -; j_call: TRBJ1-2; cdr3_length: 14; cdr3_nt: TGTGCCAGCAGCTTATCCAAGGCTAACTATGGCTACACCTTC; cdr3_aa: CASSLSKANYGYTF
v_call: TRBV18; clone_size: medium-sized; d_call: TRBD2; j_call: TRBJ2-3; cdr3_length: 14; cdr3_nt: TGTGCCAGCTCACCGGGGGGGAACACAGATACGCAGTATTTT; cdr3_aa: CASSPGGNTDTQYF
v_call: TRBV7-9; clone_size: few; d_call: -; j_call: TRBJ2-7; cdr3_length: 12; cdr3_nt: TGTGCCAGCAGCTTAAATAGCGACGAGCAGTACTTC; cdr3_aa: CASSLNSDEQYF
v_call: TRBV19; clone_size: -; d_call: -; j_call: TRBJ1-2; cdr3_length: 16; cdr3_nt: TGTGCCAGTAGTAGATCGGGCAGCCAAGCTAACTATGGCTACACCTTC; cdr3_aa: CASSRSGSQANYGYTF